Listed here are 25 T cell receptor beta chains from one sample, sequenced in a study of regulatory T cells in long-lasting Graves disease. Arm-PCR of CDR3 regions and iRepertoire HTBI primers were used to build TCR beta libraries. MiXCR, applied by TCRdb to the multiplex PCR reads, yields one record per CDR3 protein. The sample has about 470,000 distinct CDR3 sequences, less than 25% seen once; the top ten hold approximately 7.8%. Described time point: persistent/refractory GD, antithyroid drugs over 5 years with positive TRAb. From PBMCs, RNA was extracted and then used to make the TCR library. The starting material was peripheral blood mononuclear cells (PBMCs), obtained when the disease was refractory, from a patient treated with antithyroid drugs. Source of these receptors: a female donor with Graves disease.

The chain uses TRBV4-1 and TRBJ2-5; 7 positions match TRBD2. This CDR3 has 16 residues. Germline loops: CDR1 MGHRA, CDR2 YSYEKL. Germline trimming cut 0 bases from V and 0 bases from J; bases unmatched to any gene: 4. CDR3 coding DNA: TGCGCCAGCAGCCAAGAACCTAGCGGATACCAAGAGACCCAGTACTTC. As protein: CASSQEPSGYQETQYF.

The chain couples TRBV3-1 to TRBJ2-7; 8 bases align to TRBD2. Germline assignment: CDR1 LGHDT and CDR2 YNNKEL (reference sequence). V lost 0 bases to trimming and J lost 6 bases; unmatched junction nucleotides: 7. The CDR3 is 15 residues long. CDR3 in DNA: TGTGCCAGCAGCCAAGATCCGGGACTAGTTTTCGAGCAGTACTTC. Protein sequence: CASSQDPGLVFEQYF.

This clonotype came up many times. This chain uses TRBV28 with TRBJ2-4, with a possible D match to TRBD2 (5 bases). Deletions cut 8 bases from V and 0 bases from J, with 11 bases between. The CDR3 covers 14 residues. Germline-derived CDR1 and CDR2 are MDHEN and SYDVKM. The CDR3 here is CASAAEIAKNIQYF. CDR3 nucleotides: TGTGCCAGCGCAGCGGAAATAGCCAAAAACATTCAGTACTTC.

The table lists this clonotype with many counts. The chain uses TRBV12-3 or TRBV12-4 and TRBJ1-5, with 9 positions matching TRBD1. The CDR3 has 15 amino acids. With V trimmed by 4 bases and J by 5 bases, 6 bases remained unmatched. For the CDR3, the DNA is TGTGCCAGCAGTTACACAGGGGGCAGAGATCAGCCCCAGCATTTT. This encodes CASSYTGGRDQPQHF.

The chain is built from TRBV4-1 and TRBJ2-1; D not resolved. Looked up from germline, CDR1 is MGHRA and CDR2 is YSYEKL. V lost 0 bases, J lost 7 bases, and 4 bases lay in between. This CDR3 comprises 12 residues. The CDR3 here is CASSQDGNEQFF. CDR3 DNA: TGCGCCAGCAGCCAAGACGGAAATGAGCAGTTCTTC.

V usage is TRBV20-1 and J usage is TRBJ1-5; 7 bases fit TRBD1. Germline V gene data show CDR1 as DFQATT and CDR2 as SNEGSKA (reference sequence). This CDR3 spans 12 amino acids. Trimming removed 7 bases from V and 1 base from J; junction bases left unmatched: 1. The CDR3 loop reads CSGGQSNQPQHF. The CDR3 nucleotides read TGCAGTGGGGGACAGAGCAATCAGCCCCAGCATTTT.

The chain employs TRBV12-3 or TRBV12-4 and TRBJ2-1, with D perhaps TRBD2 (5 bases). The CDR3 has 17 residues. Trimming shortened V by 1 base and J by 4 bases, and 17 bases separated the two germline ends. The CDR3 reads CASSLVAGHSPYNEQFF. CDR3 bases: TGTGCCAGCAGTTTAGTGGCGGGCCACTCGCCTTACAATGAGCAGTTCTTC.

Many counts were recorded for this clonotype. The chain couples TRBV28 to TRBJ1-2; D remains unclear. The CDR3 extends over 14 amino acids. The ends were cut back, 2 bases at V and 8 bases at J, with 15 bases in the middle. The V gene's germline CDR1 is MDHEN and CDR2 SYDVKM. For the CDR3, the DNA is TGTGCCAGCAGTTTACCGGACGGCCAAGGAGGCTACACCTTC. The encoded protein is CASSLPDGQGGYTF.

This clonotype was picked up a small number of times. The chain is built from TRBV20-1 and TRBJ2-7; no clear D gene. Germline V gives CDR1 DFQATT, CDR2 SNEGSKA (reference sequence). The CDR3 totals 14 residues. V gave up 5 bases and J gave up 0 bases, with 14 bases separating them. The CDR3 nucleotides are TGCAGTGCTTCCTCTGTGGGCGGCTCCTACGAGCAGTACTTC. Residues: CSASSVGGSYEQYF.

This clonotype was recorded at least ten times. The rearrangement joins TRBV3-1 to TRBJ1-1, with D unresolved. Germline V gene lookup returns CDR1 LGHDT and CDR2 YNNKEL (reference sequence). CDR3 length equals 14 residues. V lost 3 bases and J 2 bases, leaving 10 bases between the germline ends. CDR3 in amino acids: CASSHLRTNTEAFF. The CDR3 DNA is TGTGCCAGCAGCCATTTAAGGACTAACACTGAAGCTTTCTTT.

This clonotype was found many times. The gene calls are TRBV28 and TRBJ1-5, with 7 bases aligning to TRBD1. Germline V gene lookup returns CDR1 MDHEN and CDR2 SYDVKM. With V trimmed by 5 bases and J by 4 bases, 5 bases remained unmatched. The CDR3 runs to 14 residues. The CDR3 here is CASSKLQGNQPQHF. The CDR3 region has the DNA TGTGCCAGCAGTAAACTACAGGGGAATCAGCCCCAGCATTTT.

Details on this clonotype: Compared with germline, one end of the junction differs, possibly owing to a read error. V usage is TRBV2 and J usage is TRBJ2-3; D call uncertain. Germline assignment: CDR1 SNHLY and CDR2 FYNNEI. The CDR3 contains 13 residues. For the CDR3, the DNA is TGTACCAGCAGCCCACAGACGACAGATACGCAGTATTTT. Amino acids: CTSSPQTTDTQYF.

The gene calls are TRBV30 and TRBJ2-7; the D gene could be TRBD1 or TRBD2 (5 bases each). From germline, CDR1 is GTSNPN and CDR2 SVGIG (reference sequence). CDR3 length equals 15 residues. V was pared by 3 bases and J by 2 bases, with 17 bases between. The CDR3 DNA follows: TGTGCCTGGAGACTCAACCCGGGACGCACCTACGAGCAGTACTTC. Translated: CAWRLNPGRTYEQYF.

This clonotype came up many times. V is TRBV13 and J is TRBJ2-7; TRBD2 matches at 7 bases. The CDR3 totals 15 residues. With V trimmed by 3 bases and J by 5 bases, 10 bases remained unmatched. Germline assignment: CDR1 PRHDT and CDR2 FYEKMQ (reference sequence). CDR3 nucleotides: TGTGCCAGCAGCTTCTGGACTAGGTCGGACGACGAGCAGTACTTC. It encodes CASSFWTRSDDEQYF.

This clonotype was picked up many times. The V gene is TRBV19, the J gene TRBJ1-1; D possibly corresponds to TRBD1 (5 bases). Germline V gene data show CDR1 as LNHDA and CDR2 as SQIVND (reference sequence). The CDR3 is 14 residues long. Trimming left V 4 bases short and J 4 bases short, with 13 bases between. DNA of the CDR3: TGTGCCAGTAGTACGGGACTCGGGGCCACTGAAGCTTTCTTT. This codes for CASSTGLGATEAFF. The complete variable domain, with remaining parts taken from reference TRBV19 and TRBJ1-1, reads DGGITQSPKYLFRKEGQNVTLSCEQNLNHDAMYWYRQDPGQGLRLIYYSQIVNDFQKGDIAEGYSVSREKKESFPLTVTSAQKNPTAFYLCASSTGLGATEAFFGQGTRLTVV.

This clonotype has at least ten counts. The V gene is TRBV28, the J gene TRBJ2-5; D remains unclear. From germline, CDR1 is MDHEN and CDR2 SYDVKM. There are 11 residues in the CDR3. Deletions cut 5 bases from V and 5 bases from J, with 6 bases between. The CDR3, as DNA: TGTGCCAGCAGTACCTGGGAGACCCAGTACTTC. This sequence encodes CASSTWETQYF.

This clonotype was counted at least ten times. V gene TRBV28 combines with J gene TRBJ2-7; D is perhaps TRBD2 (6 bases). This CDR3 is 16 amino acids long. V lost 6 bases to trimming and J lost 3 bases, with 21 bases between them. Germline V gene data show CDR1 as MDHEN and CDR2 as SYDVKM. The CDR3: CASRALASSLNYEQYF. DNA of the CDR3: TGTGCCAGCAGAGCTCTAGCGAGCTCCCTCAACTACGAGCAGTACTTC.

This clonotype was seen only a few times. This chain joins TRBV28 and TRBJ2-4; perhaps TRBD1 as D (6 bases). Germline loops: CDR1 MDHEN, CDR2 SYDVKM. V lost 3 bases and J 9 bases, leaving 12 bases between the germline ends. CDR3 length equals 13 residues. The CDR3 coding sequence is TGTGCCAGCAGTTTGGTAGGGGGAACCATTCAGTACTTC. Translated, it gives CASSLVGGTIQYF.

In its sample, this clonotype was seen many times. The chain links TRBV6-5 to TRBJ1-6; no firm D call. Trimming took off 4 bases at V and 6 bases at J, with 4 bases between the two ends. The germline CDR1 and CDR2 sequences are MNHEY and SVGAGI. This CDR3 region has 12 residues. Here the CDR3 reads CASSFPNSPLHF. CDR3 coding DNA: TGTGCCAGCAGTTTTCCTAATTCACCCCTCCACTTT.

This clonotype was seen a few times. The chain links TRBV5-4 to TRBJ1-5; D is undetermined. Trimming pared 0 bases from V and 5 bases from J, leaving 6 bases between. Germline lookup yields CDR1 SGHNT and CDR2 YYREEE (reference sequence). This CDR3 is 13 amino acids long. The CDR3 DNA reads as TGTGCCAGCAGCTTGGACGGTCATCAGCCCCAGCATTTT. It is translated as CASSLDGHQPQHF.

This clonotype was found once. The germline gene is not matched at one end of the junction; a read error may be the cause. The gene calls are TRBV6-4 and TRBJ1-5; D may be TRBD1 (5 bases). The CDR3 is 17 residues long. CDR1 and CDR2 from the germline V gene are MRHNA and SNTAGT. DNA for the CDR3: TGTACCAGCAGTTACTCAGGCGGGGCCGCAGGGAATCAGCCCCAGCATTTT. It encodes CTSSYSGGAAGNQPQHF.

This clonotype was counted between two and nine times. The chain has TRBV24-1 and TRBJ2-3; tentatively, D is TRBD2 (7 bases). Germline CDR1 reads KGHDR; CDR2 reads SFDVKD. Trimming took 1 base from V and 2 from J, leaving 15 bases between them. The CDR3 loop spans 17 amino acids. The CDR3 loop reads CATSDLQGGALTDTQYF. The CDR3 region has the DNA TGTGCCACCAGTGATTTACAGGGAGGGGCCCTCACAGATACGCAGTATTTT.

This clonotype was picked up many times. The chain couples TRBV28 to TRBJ2-7, with D possibly TRBD1 on 6 matching bases. V was shortened by 6 bases and J by 1 base, with 13 bases between the two germline ends. The CDR3 has 14 amino acids. CDR1 is MDHEN and CDR2 is SYDVKM in the germline V gene. The CDR3 nucleotides are TGTGCCAGCAGACGCAGACAGGTTTCCTACGAGCAGTACTTC. Translated: CASRRRQVSYEQYF.

This clonotype was picked up many times. The chain is built from TRBV28 and TRBJ2-2; D possibly uses TRBD1 or TRBD2 (5 bases each). V was cut by 8 bases and J by 0 bases, with 13 bases left in between. The V gene's germline CDR1 is MDHEN and CDR2 SYDVKM. This CDR3 has 15 amino acids. The CDR3, as DNA: TGTGCCAGCCAACCGGGACCCGCGAACACCGGGGAGCTGTTTTTT. It is translated as CASQPGPANTGELFF. Looking up the rest from reference TRBV28 and TRBJ2-2 gives the full variable domain: DVKVTQSSRYLVKRTGEKVFLECVQDMDHENMFWYRQDPGLGLRLIYFSYDVKMKEKGDIPEGYSVSREKKERFSLILESASTNQTSMYLCASQPGPANTGELFFGEGSRLTVL.

The chain carries TRBV12-3 or TRBV12-4 and TRBJ2-5; 8 bases are shared with TRBD2. The V and J ends lost 4 bases and 5 bases, in that order; junction bases with no gene match: 12. This CDR3 comprises 16 residues. The CDR3 is CASSSWIGGRRETQYF. CDR3 bases: TGTGCCAGCAGTTCCTGGATCGGCGGGAGGCGCGAGACCCAGTACTTC.